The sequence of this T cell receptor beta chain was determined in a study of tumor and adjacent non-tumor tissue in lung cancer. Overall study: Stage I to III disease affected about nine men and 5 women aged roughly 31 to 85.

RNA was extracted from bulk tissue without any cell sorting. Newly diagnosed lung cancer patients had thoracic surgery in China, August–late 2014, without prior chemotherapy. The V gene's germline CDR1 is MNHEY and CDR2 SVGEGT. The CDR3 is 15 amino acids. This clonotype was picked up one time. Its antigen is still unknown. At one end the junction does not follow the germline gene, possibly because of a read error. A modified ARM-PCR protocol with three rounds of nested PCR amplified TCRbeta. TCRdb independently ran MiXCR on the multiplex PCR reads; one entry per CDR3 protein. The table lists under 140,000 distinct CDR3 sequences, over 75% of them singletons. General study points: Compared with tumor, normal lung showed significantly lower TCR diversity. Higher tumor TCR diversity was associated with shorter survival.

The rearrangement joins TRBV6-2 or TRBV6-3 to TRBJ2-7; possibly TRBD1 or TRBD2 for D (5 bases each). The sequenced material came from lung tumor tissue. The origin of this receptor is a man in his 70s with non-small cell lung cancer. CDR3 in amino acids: CASSSVGESSYEEYF. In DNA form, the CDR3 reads TGTGCCAGCAGTTCCGTAGGGGAGAGCTCCTACGAGGAGTACTTC.